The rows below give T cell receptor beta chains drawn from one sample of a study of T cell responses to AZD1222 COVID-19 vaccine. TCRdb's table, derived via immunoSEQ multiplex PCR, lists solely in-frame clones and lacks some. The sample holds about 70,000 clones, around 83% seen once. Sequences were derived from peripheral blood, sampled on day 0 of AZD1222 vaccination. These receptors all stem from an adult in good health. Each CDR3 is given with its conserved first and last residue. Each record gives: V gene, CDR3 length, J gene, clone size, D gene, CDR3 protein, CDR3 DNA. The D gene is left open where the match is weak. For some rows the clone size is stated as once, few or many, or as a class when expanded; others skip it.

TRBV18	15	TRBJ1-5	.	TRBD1	CASSPGQGGNQPQHF	TGTGCCAGCTCCCCCGGACAGGGTGGCAATCAGCCCCAGCATTTT
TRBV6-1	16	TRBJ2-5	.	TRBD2	CASSGGGLAFKETQYF	TGTGCCAGCAGTGGGGGGGGACTAGCGTTTAAAGAGACCCAGTACTTC
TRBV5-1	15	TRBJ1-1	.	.	CASSLSPGAGAEAFF	TGCGCCAGCAGCTTGTCGCCAGGGGCGGGGGCTGAAGCTTTCTTT
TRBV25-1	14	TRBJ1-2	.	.	CASSGPPVNYGYTF	TGTGCCAGCAGTGGGCCACCGGTCAACTATGGCTACACCTTC
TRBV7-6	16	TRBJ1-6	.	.	CASSLSVRAGGSPLHF	TGTGCCAGCAGCTTAAGCGTTAGGGCAGGAGGATCACCCCTCCACTTT
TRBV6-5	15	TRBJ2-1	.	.	CASSYSGQPYNEQFF	TGTGCCAGCAGTTACTCCGGACAGCCTTACAATGAGCAGTTCTTC
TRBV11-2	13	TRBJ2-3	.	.	CASRPTEGDTQYF	TGTGCCAGCAGGCCTACAGAGGGAGATACGCAGTATTTT
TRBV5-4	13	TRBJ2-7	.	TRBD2	CASSTRGGYEQYF	TGTGCCAGCAGCACCCGGGGGGGCTACGAGCAGTACTTC
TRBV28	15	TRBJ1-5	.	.	CASSFEGRGDQPQHF	TGTGCCAGCAGTTTTGAGGGGCGGGGGGATCAGCCCCAGCATTTT
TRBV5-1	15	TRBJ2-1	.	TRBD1	CASSSSGGSYNEQFF	TGCGCCAGCAGCTCCTCAGGGGGCTCCTACAATGAGCAGTTCTTC
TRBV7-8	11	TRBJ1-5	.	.	CASSWGQPQHF	TGTGCCAGCAGCTGGGGGCAGCCCCAGCATTTT
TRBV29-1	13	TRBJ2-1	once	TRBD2	CSVGISGGNEQFF	TGCAGCGTTGGCATTAGCGGGGGTAATGAGCAGTTCTTC
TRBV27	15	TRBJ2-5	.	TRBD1	CASSLGDRPGETQYF	TGTGCCAGCAGTTTAGGGGACAGGCCCGGGGAGACCCAGTACTTC
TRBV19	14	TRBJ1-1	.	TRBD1	CASSPGQGSTEAFF	TGTGCCAGTAGCCCGGGACAGGGGAGCACTGAAGCTTTCTTT
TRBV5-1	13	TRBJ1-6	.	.	CASSLAENSPLHF	TGCGCCAGCAGCTTGGCGGAGAATTCACCCCTCCACTTT
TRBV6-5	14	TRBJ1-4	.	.	CASHSGPPNEKLFF	TGTGCCAGCCACTCCGGGCCCCCTAATGAAAAACTGTTTTTT
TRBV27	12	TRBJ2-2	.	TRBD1	CASSLGGGELFF	TGTGCCAGCAGCCTAGGGGGCGGAGAGCTGTTTTTT
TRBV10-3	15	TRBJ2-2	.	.	CAISMGNLRTGELFF	TGTGCCATCAGTATGGGAAACTTACGTACCGGGGAGCTGTTTTTT
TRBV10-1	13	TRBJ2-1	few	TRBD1	CASSDGQGDEQFF	TGCGCCAGCAGTGATGGACAGGGCGATGAGCAGTTCTTC
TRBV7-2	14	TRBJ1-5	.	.	CASSPFPRAEPQHF	TGTGCCAGCAGCCCCTTCCCGAGGGCGGAGCCCCAGCATTTT
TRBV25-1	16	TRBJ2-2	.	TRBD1	CASSNAGTGLTGELFF	TGTGCCAGCAGTAACGCCGGGACAGGCCTCACCGGGGAGCTGTTTTTT
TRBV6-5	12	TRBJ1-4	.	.	CASGQLNEKLFF	TGTGCCAGCGGACAGCTTAATGAAAAACTGTTTTTT
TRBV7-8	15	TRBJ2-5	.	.	CASSLEGGRGETQYF	TGTGCCAGCAGCTTAGAAGGAGGCCGCGGGGAGACCCAGTACTTC
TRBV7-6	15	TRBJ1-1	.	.	CASSLAQGMDTEAFF	TGTGCCAGCAGCTTAGCGCAGGGAATGGACACTGAAGCTTTCTTT
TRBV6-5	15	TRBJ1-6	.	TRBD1	CASSYQGQAGSPLHF	TGTGCCAGCAGTTACCAGGGACAGGCCGGGTCACCCCTCCACTTT
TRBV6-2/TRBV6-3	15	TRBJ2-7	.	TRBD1	CASSYLGQEIYEQYF	TGTGCCAGCAGTTACCTAGGACAGGAGATCTACGAGCAGTACTTC
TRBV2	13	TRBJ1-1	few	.	CASSERLNTEAFF	TGTGCCAGCAGTGAACGTCTGAACACTGAAGCTTTCTTT
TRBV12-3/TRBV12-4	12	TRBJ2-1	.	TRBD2	CASSRTSGVTIF	TGTGCCAGCAGTCGGACTAGCGGGGTGACTATCTTC
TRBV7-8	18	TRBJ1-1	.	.	CASSLNRFLAISNTEAFF	TGTGCCAGCAGCTTAAACCGCTTTTTAGCGATATCGAACACTGAAGCTTTCTTT
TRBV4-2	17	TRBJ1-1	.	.	CASSQEEWDFMNTEAFF	TGTGCCAGCAGCCAAGAAGAATGGGACTTTATGAACACTGAAGCTTTCTTT
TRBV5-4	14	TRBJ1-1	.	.	CASSSAGVLTEAFF	TGTGCCAGCAGCTCCGCCGGGGTGCTCACAGAAGCTTTCTTT
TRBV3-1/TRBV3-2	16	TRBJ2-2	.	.	CASSPDFQGGTGELFF	TGTGCCAGCAGCCCGGATTTTCAGGGGGGTACCGGGGAGCTGTTTTTT
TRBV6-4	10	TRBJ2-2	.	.	CATPGGELFF	TGTGCCACCCCGGGCGGGGAGCTGTTTTTT
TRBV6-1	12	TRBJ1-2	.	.	CASSDTKYGYTF	TGTGCCAGCAGTGACACCAAATATGGCTACACCTTC
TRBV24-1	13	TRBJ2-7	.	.	CATSDRGRSEQYF	TGTGCCACCAGTGATAGGGGACGGAGCGAGCAGTACTTC
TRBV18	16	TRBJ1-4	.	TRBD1	CASSPSAGQSNEKLFF	TGTGCCAGCTCACCCAGCGCGGGACAGAGTAATGAAAAACTGTTTTTT
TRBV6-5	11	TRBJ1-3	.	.	CASRSGNTIYF	TGTGCCAGTCGCTCTGGAAACACCATATATTTT
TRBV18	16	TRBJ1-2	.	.	CASSPQAARSPYGYTF	TGTGCCAGCTCACCACAGGCGGCGAGAAGCCCCTATGGCTACACCTTC
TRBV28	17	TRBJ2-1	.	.	CASSLSVGTYSYNEQFF	TGTGCCAGCAGTTTATCTGTAGGGACTTACTCTTACAATGAGCAGTTCTTC
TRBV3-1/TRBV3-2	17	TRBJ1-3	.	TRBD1	CASSRTGGSLSGNTIYF	TGTGCCAGCAGCCGGACAGGGGGGAGTTTGAGTGGAAACACCATATATTTT
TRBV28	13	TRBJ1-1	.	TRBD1	CASSTRQGGKAFF	TGTGCCAGCAGCACCCGACAGGGAGGGAAAGCTTTCTTT
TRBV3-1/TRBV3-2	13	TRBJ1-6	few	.	CASRLGYNSPLHF	TGTGCCAGCAGGCTAGGATATAATTCACCCCTCCACTTT
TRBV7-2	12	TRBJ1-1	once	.	CASSPPGTEAFF	TGTGCCAGCAGCCCCCCCGGGACTGAAGCTTTCTTT
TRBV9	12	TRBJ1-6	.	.	CASSVLRGPLHF	TGTGCCAGCAGCGTCCTCAGAGGACCCCTCCACTTT
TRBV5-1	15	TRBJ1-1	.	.	CASSLALPGGTEAFF	TGCGCCAGCAGCTTGGCCCTTCCGGGGGGGACTGAAGCTTTCTTT
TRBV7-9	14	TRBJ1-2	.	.	CASSVILDGGGYTF	TGTGCCAGCAGCGTCATCTTGGACGGCGGAGGCTACACCTTC
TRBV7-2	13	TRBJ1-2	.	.	CASSSGQRYGYTF	TGTGCCAGCAGCTCCGGACAGAGGTATGGCTACACCTTC
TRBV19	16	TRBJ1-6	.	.	CASSPLDIRGDSPLHF	TGTGCCAGTAGTCCCCTGGACATCCGAGGTGATTCACCCCTCCACTTT
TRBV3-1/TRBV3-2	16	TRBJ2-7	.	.	CASSLRGAGSSYEQYF	TGTGCCAGCAGTCTACGGGGGGCAGGGAGCTCCTACGAGCAGTACTTC
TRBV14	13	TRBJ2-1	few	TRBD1	CASSRIRTGVQFF	TGTGCCAGCAGCCGGATTAGAACAGGGGTCCAGTTCTTC